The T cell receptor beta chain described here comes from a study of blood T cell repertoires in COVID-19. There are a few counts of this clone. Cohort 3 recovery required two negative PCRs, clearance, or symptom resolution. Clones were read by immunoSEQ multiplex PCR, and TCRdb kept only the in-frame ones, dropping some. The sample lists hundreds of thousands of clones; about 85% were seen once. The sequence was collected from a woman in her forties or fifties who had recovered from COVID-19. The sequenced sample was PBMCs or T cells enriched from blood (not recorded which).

CDR3 amino acids: CASSEGDRGAYGYTF. DNA of the CDR3: TGTGCCAGCAGTGAAGGGGACAGGGGAGCCTATGGCTACACCTTC. This sequence joins TRBV2 and TRBJ1-2, with TRBD1 matching over 10 bases. This CDR3 contains 15 residues. V trimming: 1 base; J trimming: 4 bases; junction bases outside the gene matches: 3. Germline V lookup: CDR1 SNHLY, CDR2 FYNNEI.